This T cell receptor beta chain was sequenced during a study of T cell clonotyping in hematopoietic cell transplantation. Study-wide points: Graft donor and pretransplant recipient Inverse Simpson Index values predicted broader posttransplant TCR diversity. Few recipient clonotypes overlapped donors; over 95% were de novo at given depth. Cells were unsorted, so CD4 and CD8 contributions were not separated. Pathologically expanded recipient clonotypes increased progressively from day 30 to day 180 as diversity fell.

Time point defined: recipient sample about 28 days before transplant, after cytoreduction. Assay used: immunoSEQ multiplex PCR; TCRdb lists only in-frame clones, some missing. This sample has some 2,000 clones; approximately 93% occur once, and the top ten carry 2.8%. Germline V gene data show CDR1 as LGHNT and CDR2 as FRNRAP. After removal of 6 bases from V and 2 bases from J, the junction contained 6 bases not matched to a gene. This CDR3 contains 15 residues. As to this clone: Antigen unknown.

The receptor comes from a woman aged 45-60 years with acute myeloid leukemia. Some clones in this sample may be carry-over from other donors' samples. Sequenced here: peripheral blood mononuclear cells, sampled before stem cell transplant. The genes are TRBV12-5 and TRBJ2-1, with 8 bases identical to TRBD1. CDR3 coding DNA: TGTGCTAGTGGCGCCGACAGGGGCCCCTACAATGAGCAGTTCTTC. It is translated as CASGADRGPYNEQFF.